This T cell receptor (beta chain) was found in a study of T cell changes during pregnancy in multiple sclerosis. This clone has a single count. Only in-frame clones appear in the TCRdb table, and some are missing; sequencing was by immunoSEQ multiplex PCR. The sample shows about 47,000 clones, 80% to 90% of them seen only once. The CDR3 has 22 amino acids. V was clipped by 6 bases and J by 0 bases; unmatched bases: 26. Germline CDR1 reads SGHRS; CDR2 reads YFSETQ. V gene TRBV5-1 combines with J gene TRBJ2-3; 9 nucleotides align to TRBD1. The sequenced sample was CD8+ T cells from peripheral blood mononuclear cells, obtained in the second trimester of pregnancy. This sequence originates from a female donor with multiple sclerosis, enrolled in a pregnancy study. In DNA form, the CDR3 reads TGCGCCAGCAACGTTGCCCCCATTGGTACAGGGGGCTATAGTAGTAGCACAGATACGCAGTATTTT. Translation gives CASNVAPIGTGGYSSSTDTQYF.